The 30 T cell receptor beta chains below all came from one sample that was sequenced in a study of T cell clonality in common variable immunodeficiency. Here immunoSEQ multiplex PCR was the method, and the copy in TCRdb shows in-frame clones only, minus some. The sample has 40,000 to 65,000 clones, none seen only once. The sequenced material came from peripheral blood mononuclear cells. The origin of the receptors is a person aged 18 to 75 in good health.

This clone was detected many times. The read terminates 3 residues before the CDR3 end, so the remaining end is supplied by the germline J gene. The chain links TRBV29-1 to TRBJ1-2, with 8 positions matching TRBD1. With 7 bases clipped from V and 4 bases from J, the junction kept 8 bases outside the gene matches. The CDR3 has 13 amino acids. Germline CDR1 and CDR2: SQVTM and ANQGSEA. The CDR3 protein is CSATQGGAYGYTF. Partial CDR3 DNA: TGCAGCGCCACACAGGGGGGTGCCTATGGC.

In its sample, this clone was seen many times. This CDR3 is CSAVSGRRTGELFF. The sequenced CDR3 bases are TGCAGTGCTGTAAGCGGGAGACGCACCGGGGAG. The chain joins TRBV20-1 to TRBJ2-2; 8 nucleotides match TRBD2. The read falls 3 residues short of the CDR3 end, and the missing part is taken from the germline J gene. Germline V lookup: CDR1 DFQATT, CDR2 SNEGSKA (reference sequence). This CDR3 has 14 amino acids. The V segment lost 5 bases and the J segment 4 bases; nucleotides outside the gene matches: 6.

In this sample, this clone turned up many times. Sequencing ends 3 residues short of the CDR3 end; the germline J gene provides the rest. The rearrangement uses TRBV18 and TRBJ2-5, with D maybe TRBD2 (6 bases). Between the trimmed V and J ends, which lost 5 bases and 1 base, there was a span of 14 bases. The CDR3 is 15 amino acids. Looked up from germline, CDR1 is KGHSH and CDR2 is LQKENI. The sequenced CDR3 bases are TGTGCCAGCTCATACCAGGAAGCGGGCCAAGAGACC. Its protein is CASSYQEAGQET. The whole CDR3 sequence is CASSYQEAGQETQYF.

This clone was counted between two and nine times. The CDR3 is cut off 3 residues early in the read; its end comes from the germline J gene. The chain couples TRBV7-9 to TRBJ1-5, with a weak D call TRBD1 (5 bases). CDR1 and CDR2 from the germline V gene are SEHNR and FQNEAQ (reference sequence). Trimming took 1 base from V and 9 from J, leaving 10 bases between them. This CDR3 is built from 13 residues. CDR3 sequence reads: CASSLDRTSPQHF. The CDR3 bases that were read are TGTGCCAGCAGCTTAGACCGGACATCGCCC.

This clone was detected ten times or more. The read falls 3 residues short of the CDR3 end, and the missing part is taken from the germline J gene. The chain recombines TRBV29-1 with TRBJ2-5, with D maybe TRBD1 (5 bases). This CDR3 region has 13 residues. With 4 bases removed from V and 1 base from J, the gap between germline ends came to 10 bases. CDR1 and CDR2 (germline): SQVTM, ANQGSEA. CDR3 protein: CSVGGHIQETQYF. The DNA read from the CDR3 is TGCAGCGTTGGCGGACACATCCAAGAGACC.

At least ten counts were recorded for this clone. Sequencing ends 3 residues short of the CDR3 end; the germline J gene provides the rest. This sequence joins TRBV18 and TRBJ1-1; unclear D gene. Looked up from germline, CDR1 is KGHSH and CDR2 is LQKENI. This CDR3 has 17 amino acids. V lost 4 bases to trimming and J lost 5 bases, with 23 bases between them. CDR3 protein: CASSRGRETLKATEAFF. The CDR3 bases that were read are TGTGCCAGCTCACGAGGGCGAGAAACGCTTAAGGCTACTGAA.

This clone showed up many times. The part of the CDR3 DNA that was read is TGCAGTGCGCCCCAGGGTGGGGAAGGTCTTTACGGGAAGACC. It codes for CSAPQGGEGLYGKT. The CDR3 in full is CSAPQGGEGLYGKTQYF. The rearrangement joins TRBV20-1 to TRBJ2-5; tentatively, D is TRBD1 or TRBD2 (5 bases each). The read gets to within 3 residues of the CDR3 end, and the germline J gene fills in the rest. V lost 6 bases and J 6 bases, leaving 29 bases between the germline ends. This CDR3 region has 17 residues. Germline V gene lookup returns CDR1 DFQATT and CDR2 SNEGSKA (reference sequence).

With respect to this clone: With the read ending 3 residues before the CDR3 end, the germline J gene is used to fill in that end. The rearrangement joins TRBV11-2 to TRBJ1-3; D is unclear. CDR3 length: 14 residues. V shed 5 bases and J shed 4 bases, with 12 bases lying between them. In germline, CDR1 is SGHAT, CDR2 FQNNGV. CDR3 sequence reads: CASSPGVTGNTIYF. CDR3 DNA (partial): TGTGCCAGCAGCCCCGGGGTCACCGGAAACACC.

This clone has just a few counts. The read gets to within 3 residues of the CDR3 end, and the germline J gene fills in the rest. This rearrangement joins TRBV19 to TRBJ1-1; weak D call: TRBD1 (6 bases). The CDR3 is 12 residues long. The V end lost 4 bases, the J end lost 7 bases, and 10 bases lay between the germline ends. CDR1 is LNHDA and CDR2 is SQIVND in the germline V gene (reference sequence). CDR3 bases read: TGTGCCAGTAGTACTAACAGGGATGAA. Its protein is CASSTNRDE. The CDR3 as a whole reads CASSTNRDEAFF. The full variable domain, in which reference TRBV19 and TRBJ1-1 provide the parts outside the CDR3, is DGGITQSPKYLFRKEGQNVTLSCEQNLNHDAMYWYRQDPGQGLRLIYYSQIVNDFQKGDIAEGYSVSREKKESFPLTVTSAQKNPTAFYLCASSTNRDEAFFGQGTRLTVV.

In this sample, this clone turned up many times. The CDR3 end is not reached by the read, which stops 3 residues before it; the germline J gene fills it in. The chain joins TRBV19 to TRBJ2-7; 9 bases fit TRBD2. With V trimmed by 3 bases and J by 3 bases, 3 bases remained unmatched. The CDR3 has 14 residues. Germline CDR1 LNHDA, CDR2 SQIVND (reference sequence). The CDR3 protein is CASSISGSYYEQYF. The CDR3 bases that were read are TGTGCCAGTAGTATTAGCGGGAGCTACTACGAG.

This clone appeared many times. The CDR3 end is not reached by the read, which stops 3 residues before it; the germline J gene fills it in. The V gene is TRBV20-1, the J gene TRBJ2-5; 7 positions agree with TRBD1. The CDR3 spans 15 residues. Germline lookup yields CDR1 DFQATT and CDR2 SNEGSKA (reference sequence). Losses at the gene ends were 5 bases for V and 3 bases for J; bases not matched to a gene: 12. The CDR3 loop is CSAEGLRGHEETQYF. The DNA read from the CDR3 is TGCAGTGCTGAAGGGTTGAGGGGGCATGAAGAGACC.

This clone showed up many times. The CDR3 end falls 3 residues outside the read, so it is completed with the germline J gene. The V call is TRBV5-1, the J call TRBJ2-1; D remains unclear. The germline CDR1 and CDR2 sequences are SGHRS and YFSETQ. The CDR3 has 13 residues. Trimming pared 1 base from V and 5 bases from J, leaving 7 bases between. Incomplete CDR3 DNA: TGCGCCAGCAGCTTGTTACAGAACAATGAG. It yields the protein CASSLLQNNE. The complete CDR3 protein is CASSLLQNNEQFF.

This clone was picked up many times. From the germline J gene comes the end of the CDR3, since the read stops 3 residues before it. The chain uses TRBV12-5 and TRBJ2-5; 11 positions agree with TRBD2. CDR1 LGHNT and CDR2 FRNRAP come from the germline V gene. The CDR3 sequence is 16 residues long. Trimming removed 4 bases from V and 5 bases from J; junction bases left unmatched: 9. The CDR3 bases that were read are TGTGCTAGTGGTTCCCGCCGACTAGCGGGGAGGGAGACC. It is translated as CASGSRRLAGRET. The CDR3, in full, reads CASGSRRLAGRETQYF.

A note on this clone: The CDR3 extends 3 residues past the end of the read, so its final part is completed from the germline J gene. V and J are TRBV2 and TRBJ1-6; 9 bases are a match to TRBD1. CDR3 length equals 14 residues. With V trimmed by 6 bases and J by 6 bases, 3 bases remained unmatched. Germline CDR1 reads SNHLY; CDR2 reads FYNNEI. The DNA read from the CDR3 is TGTGCCAGCAGCCGGGACAGGGCTAATTCACCC. It encodes CASSRDRANSP. In full, the CDR3 reads CASSRDRANSPLHF.

At least ten counts were recorded for this clone. The CDR3 extends 3 residues past the end of the read, so its final part is completed from the germline J gene. This chain joins TRBV7-6 and TRBJ2-2, with TRBD2 matching over 12 bases. CDR1 is SGHVS and CDR2 is FNYEAQ in the germline V gene. This CDR3 is built from 17 residues. Trimming took 3 bases from V and 4 from J; bases not matched to a gene: 6. The chain's CDR3 is CASSFVGTSGPTGELFF. CDR3 bases read: TGTGCCAGCAGCTTCGTCGGGACTAGCGGGCCCACCGGGGAG.

This clone has only a few counts. The read stops 3 residues short of the end of the CDR3; the missing end is completed from the germline J gene. The rearrangement links TRBV19 to TRBJ2-3; 13 bases agree with TRBD2. After removal of 4 bases from V and 3 bases from J, the junction contained 7 bases not matched to a gene. This CDR3 comprises 17 residues. Germline V lookup: CDR1 LNHDA, CDR2 SQIVND (reference sequence). The sequenced part of the CDR3 DNA is TGTGCCAGTAGTAAACGGACTAGCGGGAGTTCTACAGATACG. As protein: CASSKRTSGSSTDT. The complete CDR3 sequence is CASSKRTSGSSTDTQYF.

This clone was counted at least ten times. The read ends 3 residues before the CDR3 terminus; that terminus is restored from the germline J gene. The chain uses TRBV4-1 and TRBJ2-7, with TRBD1 matching over 9 bases. The CDR3 has 16 amino acids. The germline CDR1 and CDR2 sequences are MGHRA and YSYEKL. Unmatched junction bases numbered 6, after V lost 2 bases and J lost 1 base. CDR3 protein: CASSQIQGAESYEQYF. Partial CDR3 DNA: TGCGCCAGCAGCCAAATACAGGGGGCGGAATCCTACGAG.

This clone has ten or more counts. Read data end 3 residues before the CDR3 end; the end is taken from the germline J gene. This chain joins TRBV20-1 and TRBJ2-2; 9 bases are a match to TRBD2. Germline loops: CDR1 DFQATT, CDR2 SNEGSKA (reference sequence). The junction had 8 bases not matched to a gene; V was cut back by 5 bases and J by 1 base. The CDR3 has 16 amino acids. The CDR3 is CSAAVGAGGNTGELFF. The DNA read from the CDR3 is TGCAGTGCTGCGGTGGGAGCGGGGGGGAACACCGGGGAG.

Ten or more counts support this clone. The CDR3 goes on 3 residues after the read ends, and that part is filled in from the germline J gene. V gene TRBV20-1 combines with J gene TRBJ1-5; D possibly corresponds to TRBD1 (5 bases). Deletions cut 0 bases from V and 7 bases from J, with 10 bases between. Looked up from germline, CDR1 is DFQATT and CDR2 is SNEGSKA (reference sequence). There are 13 residues in the CDR3. The covered CDR3 bases are TGCAGTGCTAGAGATATCAGGGCGCAGCCC. As protein: CSARDIRAQP. The CDR3 reads in full as CSARDIRAQPQHF.

This clone was counted many times. The read terminates 3 residues ahead of where the CDR3 ends, so the germline J gene completes it. V usage is TRBV7-6 and J usage is TRBJ2-1; TRBD1 matches 7 bases. The CDR3 has 13 residues. Trimming cost V 5 bases and J 6 bases; bases outside gene matches: 4. Germline lookup yields CDR1 SGHVS and CDR2 FNYEAQ. The CDR3 loop reads CASSMTGPNEQFF. The CDR3 DNA, read in part, is TGTGCCAGCAGCATGACAGGGCCCAATGAG.

This clone showed up many times. The sequence runs out 3 residues before the end of the CDR3; the remainder is reconstructed from the germline J gene. The chain combines TRBV30 with TRBJ2-7, with D perhaps TRBD2 (6 bases). Germline V lookup: CDR1 GTSNPN, CDR2 SVGIG (reference sequence). V lost 5 bases, J lost 2 bases, and 13 bases lay in between. This CDR3 has 13 residues. CDR3 in amino acids: CAWGGVTPYEQYF. The CDR3 bases that were read are TGTGCCTGGGGAGGGGTTACGCCCTACGAG.

This clone has at least ten counts. The CDR3 goes on 3 residues after the read ends, and that part is filled in from the germline J gene. This sequence joins TRBV30 and TRBJ1-2; maybe TRBD1 (6 bases). V lost 1 base to trimming and J lost 4 bases, with 10 bases between them. CDR3 length: 13 amino acids. CDR1 and CDR2 from the germline V gene are GTSNPN and SVGIG (reference sequence). CDR3 DNA (partial): TGTGCCTGGAGTGCACAGGGAGGCTATGGC. Translating gives CAWSAQGGYG. In full, the CDR3 is CAWSAQGGYGYTF.

This clone was observed many times. The CDR3 is cut off 3 residues early in the read; its end comes from the germline J gene. The chain is built from TRBV5-1 and TRBJ2-1; 8 nucleotides line up with TRBD1. The CDR3 loop spans 14 amino acids. Trimming removed 0 bases from V and 9 bases from J; junction bases left unmatched: 5. Germline values: CDR1 SGHRS, CDR2 YFSETQ. CDR3 DNA (partial): TGCGCCAGCAGCTTGGGTCAGGGGGCGATTGAG. It specifies CASSLGQGAIE. The whole CDR3 is CASSLGQGAIEQFF.

This clone was recorded many times. The CDR3 extends 3 residues past the end of the read, so its final part is completed from the germline J gene. This rearrangement joins TRBV20-1 to TRBJ2-1, with TRBD2 matching 15 bases. V shed 7 bases and J 8 bases; nucleotides not matched to a gene: 9. The CDR3 runs 15 residues. Germline V gene lookup returns CDR1 DFQATT and CDR2 SNEGSKA (reference sequence). The CDR3 here is CSGEPGTSGRYEQFF. CDR3 DNA, as far as it was read: TGCAGTGGAGAACCTGGGACTAGCGGGAGGTATGAG.

This clone was counted at least ten times. The CDR3 end is not reached by the read, which stops 3 residues before it; the germline J gene fills it in. The chain carries TRBV5-4 and TRBJ1-4; D remains ambiguous. Trimming took off 0 bases at V and 4 bases at J, with 7 bases between the two ends. This CDR3 comprises 14 residues. Germline CDR1 SGHNT, CDR2 YYREEE (reference sequence). The CDR3 sequence: CASSLAGVNEKLFF. The sequenced part of the CDR3 DNA is TGTGCCAGCAGCTTGGCCGGGGTTAATGAAAAA.

This clone was counted many times. The read falls 3 residues short of the CDR3 end, and the missing part is taken from the germline J gene. J is TRBJ2-1 and V is TRBV7-3; 8 nucleotides align to TRBD2. The V segment lost 6 bases and the J segment 0 bases; nucleotides outside the gene matches: 13. The CDR3 has 18 amino acids. CDR1 and CDR2 from the germline V gene are SGHTA and FQGTGA. CDR3 amino acids: CASSRTAGDESSYNEQFF. Partial CDR3 DNA: TGTGCCAGCAGTCGTACAGCGGGGGATGAGAGCTCCTACAATGAG. Together with reference TRBV7-3 and TRBJ2-1, the CDR3 gives the full variable domain: GAGVSQTPSNKVTEKGKYVELRCDPISGHTALYWYRQSLGQGPEFLIYFQGTGAADDSGLPNDRFFAVRPEGSVSTLKIQRTERGDSAVYLCASSRTAGDESSYNEQFFGPGTRLTVL.

The sequenced part of the CDR3 DNA is TGTGCCAGCAGCACCCTTAGGGCGGGAGGGACCGGGGAG. Residues: CASSTLRAGGTGE. The CDR3 in full is CASSTLRAGGTGELFF. The V and J genes are TRBV7-8 and TRBJ2-2, with TRBD2 matching over 9 bases. The read ends 3 residues shy of where the CDR3 ends; the end is completed using the germline J gene. The CDR3 runs to 16 residues. Germline CDR1 is SGHVS and CDR2 is FQNEAQ. V lost 5 bases and J lost 5; bases outside the gene matches: 9.

This clone occurred many times. The CDR3 end falls 3 residues outside the read, so it is completed with the germline J gene. This chain links TRBV20-1 with TRBJ2-7; possibly TRBD1 for D (6 bases). The CDR3 contains 11 residues. Trimming cost V 8 bases and J 2 bases, with 10 bases left between them. Germline CDR1 is DFQATT and CDR2 is SNEGSKA (reference sequence). CDR3 loop: CSIRTAYEQYF. CDR3 DNA, as far as it was read: TGCAGTATCCGGACAGCCTACGAG.

A remark on this clone: The read is 3 residues too short to cover the CDR3 end, so that end is filled in from the germline J gene. The chain couples TRBV20-1 to TRBJ2-1; 10 bases agree with TRBD2. Germline assignment: CDR1 DFQATT and CDR2 SNEGSKA (reference sequence). With 6 bases clipped from V and 3 bases from J, the junction kept 8 bases outside the gene matches. This CDR3 has 15 residues. The CDR3 DNA, read in part, is TGCAGTGCCCCCAAGGGGACTAGCGACTACAATGAG. Its protein is CSAPKGTSDYNE. The entire CDR3 reads CSAPKGTSDYNEQFF.

This clone appeared many times. The read ends 3 residues shy of where the CDR3 ends; the end is completed using the germline J gene. J is TRBJ1-1 and V is TRBV18; TRBD1 is a possible D gene (6 bases). V was clipped by 3 bases and J by 1 base, with 12 bases between them. Looked up from germline, CDR1 is KGHSH and CDR2 is LQKENI. The CDR3 covers 15 residues. The CDR3 here is CASSPIQGKNTEAFF. The part of the CDR3 DNA that was read is TGTGCCAGCTCACCGATTCAGGGGAAGAACACTGAA.